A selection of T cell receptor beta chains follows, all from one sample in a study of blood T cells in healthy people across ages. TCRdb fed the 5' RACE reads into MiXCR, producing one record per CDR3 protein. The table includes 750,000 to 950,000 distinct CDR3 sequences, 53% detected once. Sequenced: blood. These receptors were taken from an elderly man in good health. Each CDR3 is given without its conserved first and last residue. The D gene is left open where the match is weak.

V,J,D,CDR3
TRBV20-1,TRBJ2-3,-,SARDEEGVPDTQY
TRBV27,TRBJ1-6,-,ASSLGREDSSPLH
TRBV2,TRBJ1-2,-,ASSELPSYGYT
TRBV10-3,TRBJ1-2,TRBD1,AITDRGQGIRGYT
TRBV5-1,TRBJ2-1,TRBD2,ASSSLDAVREGRDEQF
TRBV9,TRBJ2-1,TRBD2,AGSLSSGSLYEQF
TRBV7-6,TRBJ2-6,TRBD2,ASSLVGGDRTGANVLT
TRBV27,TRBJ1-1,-,ASRRGLKNTEAF
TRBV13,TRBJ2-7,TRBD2,ASRDGGGSYEQY
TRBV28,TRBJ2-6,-,ASKGSSSRANVLT
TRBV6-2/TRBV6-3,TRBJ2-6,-,ATAKTGTGANVLT
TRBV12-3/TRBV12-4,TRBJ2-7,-,ASSVNTQYEQY
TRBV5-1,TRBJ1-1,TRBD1,ASSAQGGNTEAF
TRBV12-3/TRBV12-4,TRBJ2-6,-,ASSQGTSSSGANVLT
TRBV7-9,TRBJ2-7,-,ASSSAITYEQY
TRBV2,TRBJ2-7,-,DSSALYEQY
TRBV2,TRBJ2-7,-,AGQGPTYEQY
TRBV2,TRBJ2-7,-,ASSEQGRSYEQY
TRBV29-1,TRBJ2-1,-,SVGGGKGNPNEQF
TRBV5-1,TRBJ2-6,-,ASSLDGPGANVLT
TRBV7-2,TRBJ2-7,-,ASSLERNSYEQY
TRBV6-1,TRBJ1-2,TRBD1,ASSAPGQGYYGYT
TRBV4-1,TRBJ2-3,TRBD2,ASSPLAHTDTQY
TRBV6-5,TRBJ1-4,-,ASRSAGTNNEKLF
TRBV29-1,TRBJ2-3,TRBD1,SVTGTGFSDTQY
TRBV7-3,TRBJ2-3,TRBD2,ASSSTLAPVSTATQY
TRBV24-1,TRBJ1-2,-,ATSDTRDPSGYGYT
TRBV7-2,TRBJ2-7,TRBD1,AGSLAPQGAYERY
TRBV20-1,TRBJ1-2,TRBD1,SASQGQGMEYGYT
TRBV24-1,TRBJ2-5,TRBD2,ATSDRTGTSGETQY
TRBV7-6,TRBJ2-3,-,ASSLGAVTSTDTQY
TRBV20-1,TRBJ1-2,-,SASIDGYT
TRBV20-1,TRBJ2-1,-,SARDPKAQAVYNEQF
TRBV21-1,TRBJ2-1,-,ASERDRVRYYNEQF
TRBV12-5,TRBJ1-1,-,ASGLVSDGRTEAF
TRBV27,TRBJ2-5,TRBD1,ASRLGQGAGEQY
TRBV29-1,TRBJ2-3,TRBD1,SAEGDRYAY
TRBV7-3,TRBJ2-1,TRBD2,SSSPGGSSYNEQF
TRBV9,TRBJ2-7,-,ASSVGKGWVHEQY
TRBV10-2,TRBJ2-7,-,ASRQSLSYEQY
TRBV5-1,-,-,ASSSPGNEQY
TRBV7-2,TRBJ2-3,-,ASSPFARAGSDTQY
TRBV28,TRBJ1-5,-,ASSFGLNQPQH
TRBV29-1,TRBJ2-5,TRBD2,SVPTSGRRNEQY
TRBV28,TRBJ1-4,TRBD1,ASSLGGTGGEKLF